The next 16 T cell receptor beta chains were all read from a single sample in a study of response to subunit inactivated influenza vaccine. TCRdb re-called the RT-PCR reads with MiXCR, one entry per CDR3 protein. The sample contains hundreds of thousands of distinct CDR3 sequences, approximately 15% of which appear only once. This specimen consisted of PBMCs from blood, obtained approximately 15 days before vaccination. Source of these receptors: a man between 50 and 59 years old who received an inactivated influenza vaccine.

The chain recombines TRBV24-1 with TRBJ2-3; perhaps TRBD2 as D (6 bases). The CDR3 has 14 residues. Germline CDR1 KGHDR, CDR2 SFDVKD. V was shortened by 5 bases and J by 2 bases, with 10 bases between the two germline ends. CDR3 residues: CATSGGLFTDTQYF. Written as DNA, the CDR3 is TGTGCCACCAGTGGGGGACTTTTCACAGATACGCAGTATTTT.

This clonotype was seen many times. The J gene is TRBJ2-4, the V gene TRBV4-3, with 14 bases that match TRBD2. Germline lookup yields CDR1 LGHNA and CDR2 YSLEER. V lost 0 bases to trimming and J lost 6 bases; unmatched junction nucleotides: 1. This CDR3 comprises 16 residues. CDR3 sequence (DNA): TGCGCCAGCAGCCAAGATGGGACTAGCGGGGGAAACATTCAGTACTTC. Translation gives CASSQDGTSGGNIQYF.

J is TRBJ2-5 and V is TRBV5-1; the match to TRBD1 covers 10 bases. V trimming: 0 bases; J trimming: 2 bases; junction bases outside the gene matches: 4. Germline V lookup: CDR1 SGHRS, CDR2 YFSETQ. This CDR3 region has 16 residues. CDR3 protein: CASSLGWGQGQETQYF. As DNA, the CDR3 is TGCGCCAGCAGCTTGGGCTGGGGACAGGGGCAAGAGACCCAGTACTTC.

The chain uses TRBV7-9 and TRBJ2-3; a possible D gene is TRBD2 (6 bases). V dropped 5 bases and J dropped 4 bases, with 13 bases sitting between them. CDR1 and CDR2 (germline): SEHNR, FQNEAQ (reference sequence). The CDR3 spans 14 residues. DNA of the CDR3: TGTGCCAGCAGCCCGGGGACTTTTCCAGATACGCAGTATTTT. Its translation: CASSPGTFPDTQYF. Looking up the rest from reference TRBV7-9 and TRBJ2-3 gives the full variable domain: DTGVSQNPRHKITKRGQNVTFRCDPISEHNRLYWYRQTLGQGPEFLTYFQNEAQLEKSRLLSDRFSAERPKGSFSTLEIQRTEQGDSAMYLCASSPGTFPDTQYFGPGTRLTVL.

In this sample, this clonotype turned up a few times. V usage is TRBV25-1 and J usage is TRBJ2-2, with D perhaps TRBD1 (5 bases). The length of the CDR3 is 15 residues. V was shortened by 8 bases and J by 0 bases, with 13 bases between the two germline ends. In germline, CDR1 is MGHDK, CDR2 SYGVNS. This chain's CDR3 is CASCPETANTGELFF. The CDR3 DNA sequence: TGTGCCAGCTGCCCCGAGACAGCGAACACCGGGGAGCTGTTTTTT. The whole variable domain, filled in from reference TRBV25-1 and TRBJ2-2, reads EADIYQTPRYLVIGTGKKITLECSQTMGHDKMYWYQQDPGMELHLIHYSYGVNSTEKGDLSSESTVSRIRTEHFPLTLESARPSHTSQYLCASCPETANTGELFFGEGSRLTVL.

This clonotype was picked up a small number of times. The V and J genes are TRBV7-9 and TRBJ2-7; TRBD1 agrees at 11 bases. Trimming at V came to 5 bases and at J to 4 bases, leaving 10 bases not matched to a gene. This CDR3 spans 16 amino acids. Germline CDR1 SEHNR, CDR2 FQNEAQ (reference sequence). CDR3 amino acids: CASSQRLGQGEYEQYF. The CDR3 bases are TGTGCCAGCAGCCAAAGACTGGGACAGGGGGAATACGAGCAGTACTTC.

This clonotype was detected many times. The CDR3, as DNA: TGTGCCAGCAGTTTAGGATCTGTTACAGATACGCAGTATTTT. This codes for CASSLGSVTDTQYF. The chain links TRBV12-3 or TRBV12-4 to TRBJ2-3; D not certain. The CDR3 has 14 amino acids. V was shortened by 1 base and J by 3 bases, with 8 bases between the two germline ends.

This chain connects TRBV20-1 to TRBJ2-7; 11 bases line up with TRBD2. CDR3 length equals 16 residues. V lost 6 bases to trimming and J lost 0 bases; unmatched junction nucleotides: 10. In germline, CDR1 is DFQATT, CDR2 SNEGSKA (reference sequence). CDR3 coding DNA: TGCAGTGCAGCCCCGGGACTAGCGGCGAGCTCCTACGAGCAGTACTTC. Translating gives CSAAPGLAASSYEQYF.

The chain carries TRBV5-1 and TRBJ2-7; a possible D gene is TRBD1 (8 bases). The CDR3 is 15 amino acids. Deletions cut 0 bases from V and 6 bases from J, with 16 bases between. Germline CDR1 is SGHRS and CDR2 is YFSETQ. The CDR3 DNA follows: TGCGCCAGCAGCTTGGGACAGGGGAGGGTCGCCGAGCAGTACTTC. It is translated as CASSLGQGRVAEQYF.

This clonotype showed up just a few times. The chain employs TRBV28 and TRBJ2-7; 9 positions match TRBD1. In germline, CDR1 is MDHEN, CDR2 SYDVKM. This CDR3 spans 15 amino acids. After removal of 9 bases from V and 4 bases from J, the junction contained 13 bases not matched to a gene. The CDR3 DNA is TGTGCCAGTCAACCAGCGGGACAGGGTATATACGAGCAGTACTTC. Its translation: CASQPAGQGIYEQYF.

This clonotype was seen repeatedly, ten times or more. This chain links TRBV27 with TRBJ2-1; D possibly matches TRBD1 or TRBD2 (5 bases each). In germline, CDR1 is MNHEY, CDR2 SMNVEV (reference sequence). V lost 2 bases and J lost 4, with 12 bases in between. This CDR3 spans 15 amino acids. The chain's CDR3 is CASSLGSWTYNEQFF. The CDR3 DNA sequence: TGTGCCAGCAGTTTAGGGAGTTGGACATACAATGAGCAGTTCTTC.

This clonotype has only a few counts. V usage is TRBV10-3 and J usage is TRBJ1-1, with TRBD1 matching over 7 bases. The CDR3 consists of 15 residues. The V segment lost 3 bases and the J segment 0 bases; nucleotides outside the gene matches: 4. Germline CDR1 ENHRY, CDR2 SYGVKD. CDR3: CAISERGGVNTEAFF. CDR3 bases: TGTGCCATCAGTGAACGAGGGGGCGTGAACACTGAAGCTTTCTTT.

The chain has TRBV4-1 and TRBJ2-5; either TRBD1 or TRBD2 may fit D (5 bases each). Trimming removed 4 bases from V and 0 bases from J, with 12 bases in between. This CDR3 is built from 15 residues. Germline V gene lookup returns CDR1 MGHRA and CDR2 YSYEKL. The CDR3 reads CASSRGNRNQETQYF. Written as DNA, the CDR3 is TGCGCCAGCAGCCGGGGGAACAGGAACCAAGAGACCCAGTACTTC.

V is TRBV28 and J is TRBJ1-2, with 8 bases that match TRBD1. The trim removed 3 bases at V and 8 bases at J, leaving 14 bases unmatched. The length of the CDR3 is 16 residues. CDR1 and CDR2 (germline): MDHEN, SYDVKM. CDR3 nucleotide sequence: TGTGCCAGCAGTTTTGCCGGGACAGGAGAGGTGAGGGGCTACACCTTC. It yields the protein CASSFAGTGEVRGYTF.

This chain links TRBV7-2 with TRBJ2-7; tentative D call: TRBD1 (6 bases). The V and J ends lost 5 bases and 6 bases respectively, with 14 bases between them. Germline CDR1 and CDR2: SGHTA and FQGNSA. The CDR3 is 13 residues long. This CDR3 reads CASSTRQVPEQYF. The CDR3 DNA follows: TGTGCCAGCAGCACAAGACAGGTCCCCGAGCAGTACTTC.

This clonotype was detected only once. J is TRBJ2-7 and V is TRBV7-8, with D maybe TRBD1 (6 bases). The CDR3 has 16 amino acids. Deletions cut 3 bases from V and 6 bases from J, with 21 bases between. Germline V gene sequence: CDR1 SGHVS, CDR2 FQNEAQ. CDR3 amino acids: CASSLGLGAEGVEQYF. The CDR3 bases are TGTGCCAGCAGCTTGGGGCTGGGGGCCGAAGGAGTCGAGCAGTACTTC.